Shown below are 9 T cell receptor beta chains from a single sample sequenced in a study of blood T cell repertoires in COVID-19. Measured with immunoSEQ multiplex PCR; TCRdb has only the in-frame clones, and not every one. The data hold about 130,000 clones, with about 85% observed a single time. The sample comprised peripheral blood. The receptors stem from a human donor in a cohort sampled during active COVID-19.

This rearrangement joins TRBV14 to TRBJ2-1; the D gene is possibly TRBD1 (5 bases). Germline-derived CDR1 and CDR2 are SGHDN and FVKESK. The CDR3 loop spans 15 amino acids. V was shortened by 0 bases and J by 4 bases, with 10 bases between the two germline ends. CDR3 amino acids: CASSQDWAGYNEQFF. CDR3 DNA: TGTGCCAGCAGCCAAGATTGGGCAGGGTACAATGAGCAGTTCTTC. The whole variable domain, filled in from reference TRBV14 and TRBJ2-1, reads EAGVTQFPSHSVIEKGQTVTLRCDPISGHDNLYWYRRVMGKEIKFLLHFVKESKQDESGMPNNRFLAERTGGTYSTLKVQPAELEDSGVYFCASSQDWAGYNEQFFGPGTRLTVL.

The chain is built from TRBV7-9 and TRBJ2-7; unclear D gene. Germline V CDR1 and CDR2: SEHNR, FQNEAQ (reference sequence). V gave up 4 bases and J gave up 4 bases, with 5 bases separating them. This CDR3 region has 11 residues. CDR3 nucleotides: TGTGCCAGCAGCTCTGCGTACGAGCAGTACTTC. Residues: CASSSAYEQYF.

This rearrangement joins TRBV4-1 to TRBJ2-3; D uncertain. This CDR3 has 16 amino acids. V lost 1 base, J lost 2 bases, and 13 bases lay in between. CDR1 is MGHRA, CDR2 YSYEKL, per germline. In nucleotides, the CDR3 is TGCGCCAGCAGCCAAGTAAACTTGATAGTCACAGATACGCAGTATTTT. It encodes CASSQVNLIVTDTQYF.

The chain has TRBV12-3 or TRBV12-4 and TRBJ2-3; possibly TRBD1 for D (5 bases). CDR3 length: 9 amino acids. V was trimmed by 9 bases and J by 8 bases, leaving 6 bases between them. The CDR3 bases are TGTGCCAGTCAGGGTACGCAGTATTTT. This encodes CASQGTQYF.

This sequence joins TRBV12-3 or TRBV12-4 and TRBJ2-3, with D possibly matching TRBD2 (5 bases). Trimming took 6 bases from V and 5 from J, leaving 6 bases between them. This CDR3 contains 11 residues. CDR3 protein: CASRGGDTQYF. The CDR3 DNA sequence: TGTGCCAGCAGAGGAGGAGATACGCAGTATTTT.

The genes are TRBV11-2 and TRBJ1-1; TRBD1 matches 8 bases. Germline CDR1 is SGHAT and CDR2 is FQNNGV. The CDR3 has 13 amino acids. Trimming at V came to 4 bases and at J to 8 bases, leaving 6 bases not matched to a gene. The CDR3 here is CASSSPDRGEAFF. CDR3 nucleotide sequence: TGTGCCAGCAGCTCACCCGACAGGGGCGAAGCTTTCTTT.

The genes are TRBV4-3 and TRBJ2-5; possibly TRBD1 for D (5 bases). The V gene's germline CDR1 is LGHNA and CDR2 YSLEER. The CDR3 is made up of 15 amino acids. V gave up 0 bases and J gave up 2 bases, with 10 bases separating them. The CDR3 sequence is CASSQDSRGQETQYF. CDR3 nucleotides: TGCGCCAGCAGCCAAGATTCAAGGGGACAAGAGACCCAGTACTTC.

This clone was counted between two and nine times. The chain uses TRBV3-1 (or the pseudogene TRBV3-2) and TRBJ1-2; tentatively, D is TRBD1 (5 bases). Trimming shortened V by 5 bases and J by 2 bases, and 12 bases separated the two germline ends. CDR1 and CDR2 (germline): LGHDT, YNNKEL (reference sequence). This CDR3 contains 14 residues. The CDR3 protein is CASSDLGANYGYTF. CDR3 DNA sequence: TGTGCCAGCAGCGACCTAGGGGCCAACTATGGCTACACCTTC.

The chain employs TRBV27 and TRBJ2-5; 7 bases match TRBD1. With 6 bases clipped from V and 5 bases from J, the junction kept 9 bases outside the gene matches. This CDR3 comprises 14 residues. CDR1 is MNHEY and CDR2 is SMNVEV in the germline V gene (reference sequence). CDR3 coding DNA: TGTGCCAGCAGCACAGGGGCCGCTAGGGAGACCCAGTACTTC. This gives the protein CASSTGAARETQYF.